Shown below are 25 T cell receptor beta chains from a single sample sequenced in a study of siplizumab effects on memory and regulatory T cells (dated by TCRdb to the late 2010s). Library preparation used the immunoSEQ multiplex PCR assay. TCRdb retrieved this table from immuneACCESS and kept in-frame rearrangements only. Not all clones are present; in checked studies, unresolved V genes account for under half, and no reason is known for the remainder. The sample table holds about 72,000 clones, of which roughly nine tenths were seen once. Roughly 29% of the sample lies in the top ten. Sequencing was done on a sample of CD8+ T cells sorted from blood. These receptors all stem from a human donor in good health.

The CDR3 nucleotides read TGTGCCAGCAGGCCCAACAGTAGCACAGATACGCAGTATTTT. Residues: CASRPNSSTDTQYF. The V call is TRBV7-9, the J call TRBJ2-3, with D uncertain. Trimming shortened V by 6 bases and J by 0 bases, and 10 bases separated the two germline ends. Germline V gives CDR1 SEHNR, CDR2 FQNEAQ (reference sequence). This CDR3 is 14 amino acids long.

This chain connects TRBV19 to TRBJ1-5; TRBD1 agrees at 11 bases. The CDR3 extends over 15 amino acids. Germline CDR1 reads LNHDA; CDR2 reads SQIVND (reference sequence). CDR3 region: CATTEGQGVNQPQHF. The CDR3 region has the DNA TGTGCGACCACAGAGGGACAGGGGGTAAATCAGCCCCAGCATTTT.

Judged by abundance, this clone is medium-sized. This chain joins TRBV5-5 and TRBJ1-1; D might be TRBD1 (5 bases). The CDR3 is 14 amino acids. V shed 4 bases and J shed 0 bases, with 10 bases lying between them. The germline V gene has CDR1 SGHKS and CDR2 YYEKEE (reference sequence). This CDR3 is CASSIVGVNTEAFF. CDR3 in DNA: TGTGCCAGCAGCATCGTGGGGGTGAACACTGAAGCTTTCTTT.

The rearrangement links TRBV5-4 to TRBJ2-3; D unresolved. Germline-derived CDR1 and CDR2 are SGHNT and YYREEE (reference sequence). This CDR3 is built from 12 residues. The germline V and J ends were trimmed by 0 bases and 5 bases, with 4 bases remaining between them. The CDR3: CASSLVGDTQYF. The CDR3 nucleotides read TGTGCCAGCAGCTTGGTCGGAGATACGCAGTATTTT.

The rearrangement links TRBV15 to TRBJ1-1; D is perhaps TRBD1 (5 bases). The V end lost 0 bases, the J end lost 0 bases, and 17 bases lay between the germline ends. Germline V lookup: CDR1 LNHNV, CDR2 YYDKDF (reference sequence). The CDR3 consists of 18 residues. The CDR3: CATSRDYPQGVVNTEAFF. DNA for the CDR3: TGTGCCACCAGCAGAGATTACCCCCAGGGCGTAGTGAACACTGAAGCTTTCTTT.

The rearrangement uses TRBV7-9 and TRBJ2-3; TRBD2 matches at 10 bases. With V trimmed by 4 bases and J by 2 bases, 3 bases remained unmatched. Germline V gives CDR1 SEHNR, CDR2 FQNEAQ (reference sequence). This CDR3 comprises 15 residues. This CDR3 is CASSSTSGDTDTQYF. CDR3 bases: TGTGCCAGCAGCTCCACTAGCGGGGACACAGATACGCAGTATTTT.

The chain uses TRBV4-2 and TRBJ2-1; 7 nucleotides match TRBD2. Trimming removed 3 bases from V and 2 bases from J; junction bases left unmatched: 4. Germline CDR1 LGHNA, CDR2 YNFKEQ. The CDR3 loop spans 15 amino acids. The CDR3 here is CASSHGLAAYNEQFF. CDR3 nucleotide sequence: TGTGCCAGCAGCCATGGGCTAGCGGCCTACAATGAGCAGTTCTTC.

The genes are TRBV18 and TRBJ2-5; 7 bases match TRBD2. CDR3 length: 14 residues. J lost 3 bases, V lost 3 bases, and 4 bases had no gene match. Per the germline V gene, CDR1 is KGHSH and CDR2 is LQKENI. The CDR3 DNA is TGTGCCAGCTCACCTACTAGCGTTGAAGAGACCCAGTACTTC. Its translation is CASSPTSVEETQYF.

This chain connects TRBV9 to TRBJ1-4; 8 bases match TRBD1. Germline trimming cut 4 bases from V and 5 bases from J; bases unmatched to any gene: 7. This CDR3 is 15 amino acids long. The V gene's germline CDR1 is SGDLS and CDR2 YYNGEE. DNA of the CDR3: TGTGCCAGCAGCTCCCGCTGGACAGGGAATGAAAAACTGTTTTTT. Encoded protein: CASSSRWTGNEKLFF. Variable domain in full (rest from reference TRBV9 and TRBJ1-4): DSGVTQTPKHLITATGQRVTLRCSPRSGDLSVYWYQQSLDQGLQFLIQYYNGEERAKGNILERFSAQQFPDLHSELNLSSLELGDSALYFCASSSRWTGNEKLFFGSGTQLSVL.

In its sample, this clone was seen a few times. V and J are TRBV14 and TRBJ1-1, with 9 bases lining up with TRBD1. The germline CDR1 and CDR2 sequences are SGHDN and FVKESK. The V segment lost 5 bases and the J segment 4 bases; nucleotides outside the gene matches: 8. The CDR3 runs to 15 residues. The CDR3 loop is CASSSLQGASTEAFF. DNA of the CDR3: TGTGCCAGCAGCTCACTACAGGGGGCGAGCACTGAAGCTTTCTTT.

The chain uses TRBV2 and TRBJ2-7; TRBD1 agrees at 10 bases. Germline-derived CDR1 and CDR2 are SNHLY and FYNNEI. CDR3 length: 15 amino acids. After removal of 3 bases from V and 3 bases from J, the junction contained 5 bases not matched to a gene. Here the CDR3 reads CASSDATGGGYEQYF. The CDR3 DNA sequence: TGTGCCAGCAGTGACGCGACAGGGGGCGGCTACGAGCAGTACTTC.

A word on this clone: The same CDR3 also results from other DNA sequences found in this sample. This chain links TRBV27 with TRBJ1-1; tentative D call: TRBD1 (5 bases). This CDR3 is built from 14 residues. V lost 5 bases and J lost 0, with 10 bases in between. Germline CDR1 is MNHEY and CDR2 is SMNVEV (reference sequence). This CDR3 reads CASSPGTVNTEAFF. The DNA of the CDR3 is TGTGCCAGCAGTCCCGGGACGGTGAACACTGAAGCTTTCTTT.

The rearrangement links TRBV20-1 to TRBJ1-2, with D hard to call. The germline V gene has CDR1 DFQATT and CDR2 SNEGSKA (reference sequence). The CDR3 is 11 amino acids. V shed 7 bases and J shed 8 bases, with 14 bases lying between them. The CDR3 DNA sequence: TGCAGTGTTTGCGCGGCTCGGGGCTACACCTTC. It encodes CSVCAARGYTF.

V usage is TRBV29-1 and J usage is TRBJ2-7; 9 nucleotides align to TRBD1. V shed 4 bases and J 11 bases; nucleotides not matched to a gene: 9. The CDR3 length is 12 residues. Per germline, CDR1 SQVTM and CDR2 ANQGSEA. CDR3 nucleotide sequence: TGCAGCGTTGTCCCGGACAGGGGTGAGGAGTACTTC. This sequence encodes CSVVPDRGEEYF.

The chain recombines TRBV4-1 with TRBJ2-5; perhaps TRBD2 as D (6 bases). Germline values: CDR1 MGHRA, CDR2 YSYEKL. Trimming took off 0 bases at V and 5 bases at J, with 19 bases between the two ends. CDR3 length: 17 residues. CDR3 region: CASSQEGTGVVEETQYF. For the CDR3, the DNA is TGCGCCAGCAGCCAAGAGGGTACGGGAGTCGTGGAGGAGACCCAGTACTTC.

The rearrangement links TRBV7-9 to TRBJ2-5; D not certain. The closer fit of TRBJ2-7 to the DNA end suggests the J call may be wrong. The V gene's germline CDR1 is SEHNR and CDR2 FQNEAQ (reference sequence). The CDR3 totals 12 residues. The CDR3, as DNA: TGTGCCAGCAGCGGTCCACCCTACGAGCAGTACTTC. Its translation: CASSGPPYEQYF.

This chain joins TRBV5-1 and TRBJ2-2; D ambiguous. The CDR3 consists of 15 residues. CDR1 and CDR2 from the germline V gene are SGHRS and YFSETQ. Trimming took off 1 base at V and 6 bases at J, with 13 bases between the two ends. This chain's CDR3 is CASSLYSPSPGELFF. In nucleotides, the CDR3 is TGCGCCAGCAGCTTGTATAGCCCATCCCCCGGGGAGCTGTTTTTT.

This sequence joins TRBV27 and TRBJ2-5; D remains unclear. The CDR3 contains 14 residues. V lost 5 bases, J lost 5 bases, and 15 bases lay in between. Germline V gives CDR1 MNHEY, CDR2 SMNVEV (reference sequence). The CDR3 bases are TGTGCCAGCAGTCTGGGGTTAAGGCTGGAGACCCAGTACTTC. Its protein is CASSLGLRLETQYF.

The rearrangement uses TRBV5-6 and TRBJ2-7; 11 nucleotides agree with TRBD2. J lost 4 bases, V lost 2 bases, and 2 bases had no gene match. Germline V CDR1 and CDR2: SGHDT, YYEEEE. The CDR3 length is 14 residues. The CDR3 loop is CASSFASGRYEQYF. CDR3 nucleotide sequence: TGTGCCAGCAGCTTCGCTAGCGGGAGGTACGAGCAGTACTTC.

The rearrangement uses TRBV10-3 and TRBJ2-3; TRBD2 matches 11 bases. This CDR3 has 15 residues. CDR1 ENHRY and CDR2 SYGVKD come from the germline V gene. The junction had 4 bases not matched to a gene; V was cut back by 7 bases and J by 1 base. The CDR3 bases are TGTGCCATCAATTCACTAGCGGGAGGCACAGATACGCAGTATTTT. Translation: CAINSLAGGTDTQYF.

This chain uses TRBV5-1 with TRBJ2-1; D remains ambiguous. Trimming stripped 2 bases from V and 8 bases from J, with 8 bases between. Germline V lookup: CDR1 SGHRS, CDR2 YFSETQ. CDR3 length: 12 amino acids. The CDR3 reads CASSFVVDEQFF. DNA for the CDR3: TGCGCCAGCAGCTTCGTGGTCGATGAGCAGTTCTTC.

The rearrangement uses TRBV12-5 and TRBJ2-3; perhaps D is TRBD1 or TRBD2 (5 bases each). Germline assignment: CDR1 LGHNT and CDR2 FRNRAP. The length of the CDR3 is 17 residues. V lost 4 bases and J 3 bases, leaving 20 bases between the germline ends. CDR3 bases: TGTGCTAGTGGTTCATCTCTGAGGGGCGAGGGGACAGATACGCAGTATTTT. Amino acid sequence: CASGSSLRGEGTDTQYF.

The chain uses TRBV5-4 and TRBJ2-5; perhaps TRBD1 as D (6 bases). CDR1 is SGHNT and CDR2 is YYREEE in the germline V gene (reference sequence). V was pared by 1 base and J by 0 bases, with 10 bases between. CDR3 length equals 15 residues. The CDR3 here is CASSLLGDNQETQYF. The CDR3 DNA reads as TGTGCCAGCAGCTTGTTAGGGGACAACCAAGAGACCCAGTACTTC.

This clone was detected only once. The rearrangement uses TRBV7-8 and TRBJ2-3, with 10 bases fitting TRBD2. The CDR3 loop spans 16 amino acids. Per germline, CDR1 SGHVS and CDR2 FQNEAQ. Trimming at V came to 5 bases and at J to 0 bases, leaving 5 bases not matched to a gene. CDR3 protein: CASSRLAGSSTDTQYF. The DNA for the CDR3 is TGTGCCAGCAGCCGACTAGCGGGTTCTAGCACAGATACGCAGTATTTT. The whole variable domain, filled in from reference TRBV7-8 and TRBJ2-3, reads GAGVSQSPRYKVAKRGQDVALRCDPISGHVSLFWYQQALGQGPEFLTYFQNEAQLDKSGLPSDRFFAERPEGSVSTLKIQRTQQEDSAVYLCASSRLAGSSTDTQYFGPGTRLTVL.

DNA of the CDR3: TGTGCCAGCAGCTTGTTTCGGTACAATGAGCAGTTCTTC. Amino acids: CASSLFRYNEQFF. The chain employs TRBV7-2 and TRBJ2-1; D gene ambiguous. The CDR3 is 13 residues long. Trimming took 3 bases from V and 4 from J, leaving 7 bases between them. Germline V gene lookup returns CDR1 SGHTA and CDR2 FQGNSA.